This TCR beta chain appears in the sequencing data of a study of long-term antiretroviral therapy in people with HIV. About the study: Earliest sampling preceded the 2015 immediate-ART recommendation by about a decade.

Whole-study results and caveats: Diversity remained lower than transplant donor controls, even though it increased after ART. Clones that had undergone expansion before ART dominated the repertoire at all time points. Among HIV repertoires, CDR3 length ranges were narrower than those of controls.

A note on this clone: Antigen unknown.

The run of the v3.0 immunoSEQ assay was at survey level. Profiled with immunoSEQ multiplex PCR; TCRdb holds only in-frame clones, not every one. The sample lists about 27,000 clones; more than 75% were seen once. The CDR3 sequence is 15 residues long. The source of this sequence is a middle-aged woman with HIV. Sample: unsorted PBMCs, taken 0.5 years after starting antiretroviral therapy. The V call is TRBV21-1, the J call TRBJ1-5; the D segment call TRBD1 is taken from the table without a DNA check. TRBV21-1 is listed as a pseudogene. CDR3 in amino acids: CASSPGDRCNQPQHF. The CDR3 DNA reads as TGTGCCAGCAGCCCAGGGGACAGGTGTAATCAGCCCCAGCATTTT.